These 20 T cell receptor beta chains share one sample of origin, sequenced in a study of read filtering for tumor transcriptome and immune sequencing. The library was built from around 0.4 ug RNA with molecular barcoded adaptors for alpha/delta and beta/gamma chains. MiXCR, applied by TCRdb to the reads, yields one record per CDR3 protein. The data show fewer than 35,000 distinct CDR3 sequences, with about 18% seen just once and approximately 16% held by the top ten. The sample was a population of CD138-negative cells sorted from bone marrow. The receptors stem from a donor aged 40 or over with multiple myeloma.

This clonotype was recorded at least ten times. The genes are TRBV7-2 and TRBJ2-5, with a weak D call TRBD1 (6 bases). Germline values: CDR1 SGHTA, CDR2 FQGNSA. Trimming removed 2 bases from V and 5 bases from J, with 9 bases in between. There are 13 residues in the CDR3. The CDR3 loop is CASSLRTVETQYF. In DNA, the CDR3 is TGTGCCAGCAGCTTAAGGACAGTGGAGACCCAGTACTTC. The entire variable domain, with the rest obtained from reference TRBV7-2 and TRBJ2-5, is as follows: GAGVSQSPSNKVTEKGKDVELRCDPISGHTALYWYRQSLGQGLEFLIYFQGNSAPDKSGLPSDRFSAERTGGSVSTLTIQRTQQEDSAVYLCASSLRTVETQYFGPGTRLLVL.

This clonotype came up many times. V is TRBV29-1 and J is TRBJ2-3, with 9 bases lining up with TRBD2. Germline values: CDR1 SQVTM, CDR2 ANQGSEA. The CDR3 is made up of 12 amino acids. With V trimmed by 5 bases and J by 5 bases, 2 bases remained unmatched. In DNA, the CDR3 is TGCAGCGTTATTAGCGGGGGAGATACGCAGTATTTT. Its translation: CSVISGGDTQYF.

On this clonotype: An end of the junction does not agree with germline; a read error may underlie this. The J gene is TRBJ2-1, the V gene TRBV11-1; D possibly corresponds to TRBD2 (5 bases). This CDR3 region has 15 residues. The germline V gene has CDR1 SGHAT and CDR2 FQDESV (reference sequence). The CDR3 DNA sequence: TGTGCCAGCAGCTTGCGGGCCAACGACTACAATGAGCAGTTCTTT. Encoded protein: CASSLRANDYNEQFF.

This clonotype was recorded a few times. The chain carries TRBV29-1 and TRBJ2-3; TRBD1 matches at 7 bases. The CDR3 loop spans 15 amino acids. Germline loops: CDR1 SQVTM, CDR2 ANQGSEA. V shed 2 bases, J shed 2 bases, and the junction held 7 bases outside the gene matches. The CDR3 region has the DNA TGCAGCGTTGAACTCCGGGACAGACCCACAGATACGCAGTATTTT. Its protein product is CSVELRDRPTDTQYF.

For this clonotype: This could be a read error, since a much larger clone is one nucleotide away. The chain employs TRBV28 and TRBJ2-1; the D gene could be TRBD1 or TRBD2 (5 bases each). The CDR3 sequence is 14 residues long. Germline V CDR1 and CDR2: MDHEN, SYDVKM. In DNA form, the CDR3 reads TGTGCCAGCAGGCCCTCCGGGGCTAGCAGTGAGCGGTTCTTC. This gives the protein CASRPSGASSERFF.

As to this clonotype: A much larger clone sits a single nucleotide away, making a read error possible. The conserved phenylalanine or tryptophan normally closing the CDR3 is absent here, so this likely arose from a read error. The chain is built from TRBV2 and TRBJ2-5; 9 nucleotides match TRBD2. Germline CDR1 SNHLY, CDR2 FYNNEI. The CDR3 totals 15 residues. V gave up 6 bases and J gave up 5 bases; unmatched junction bases: 10. The CDR3 protein is CASSSAGGAEETQYS. The CDR3 coding sequence is TGTGCCAGCAGCTCAGCGGGGGGCGCGGAGGAGACCCAGTACTCC.

Worth noting for this clonotype: This may come from a read error, since a much larger clone is one base off. This chain joins TRBV11-2 and TRBJ2-7; D is possibly TRBD1 or TRBD2 (5 bases each). Per germline, CDR1 SGHAT and CDR2 FQNNGV. The CDR3 sequence is 14 residues long. DNA for the CDR3: TGTGACAGCAGCTTAGAGGGGTACTCCTACGAGCAGTACTTC. Its protein is CDSSLEGYSYEQYF.

Judged by abundance, this clonotype is medium-sized (0.01 to 0.1%). The chain uses TRBV24-1 and TRBJ2-1; D might be TRBD1 or TRBD2, each matching 6 bases. Germline lookup yields CDR1 KGHDR and CDR2 SFDVKD. With 5 bases removed from V and 2 bases from J, the gap between germline ends came to 12 bases. The CDR3 runs to 15 residues. CDR3 amino acids: CATSGAGQAYNEQFF. The CDR3 DNA follows: TGTGCCACCAGTGGTGCGGGACAAGCCTACAATGAGCAGTTCTTC.

This clonotype was picked up many times. This rearrangement joins TRBV11-2 to TRBJ1-3; no clear D gene. Germline assignment: CDR1 SGHAT and CDR2 FQNNGV. The CDR3 totals 13 residues. Trimming stripped 5 bases from V and 8 bases from J, with 13 bases between. As DNA, the CDR3 is TGTGCCAGCAGCCCCCCCGGCCAAGACACCATATATTTT. Translation gives CASSPPGQDTIYF.

Turning to this clonotype: It is likely a read error, because the conserved phenylalanine at the end of the CDR3 is missing. The CDR3 here is CSASGQPRADPQYL. The CDR3 DNA sequence: TGCAGTGCCTCGGGACAGCCCCGGGCAGATCCGCAGTATTTA. This chain joins TRBV20-1 and TRBJ2-3; 7 bases match TRBD1. Germline V gene lookup returns CDR1 DFQATT and CDR2 SNEGSKA (reference sequence). CDR3 size: 14 residues.

This clonotype was seen repeatedly, ten times or more. The chain is built from TRBV27 and TRBJ2-2; 9 bases match TRBD2. V was clipped by 3 bases and J by 7 bases; unmatched bases: 6. Germline values: CDR1 MNHEY, CDR2 SMNVEV (reference sequence). This CDR3 is 15 amino acids long. CDR3 nucleotides: TGTGCCAGCAGTTTCACTAGCGGGTTTCGCGGGGAGCTGTTTTTT. Residues: CASSFTSGFRGELFF.

This clonotype occurred many times. The DNA for the CDR3 is TGCAGTGCTAGTGGCCGATACTCCTACAATGAGCAGTTCTTC. It codes for CSASGRYSYNEQFF. The chain employs TRBV20-1 and TRBJ2-1; D unresolved. From germline, CDR1 is DFQATT and CDR2 SNEGSKA (reference sequence). There are 14 residues in the CDR3. V dropped 3 bases and J dropped 0 bases, with 9 bases sitting between them.

This clonotype came up many times. CDR3 coding DNA: TGTGCCAGCAGTTTACGGTGGTCGAACCCCCAGCCCCAGCATTTT. Its translation is CASSLRWSNPQPQHF. The chain combines TRBV6-2 or TRBV6-3 with TRBJ1-5; no clear D gene. V was clipped by 4 bases and J by 7 bases, with 17 bases between them. The CDR3 consists of 15 residues. Germline V CDR1 and CDR2: MNHEY, SVGEGT.

The sample holds many counts of this clonotype. This chain connects TRBV5-1 to TRBJ2-3; D may be TRBD1 or TRBD2 (5 bases each). The CDR3 consists of 14 residues. CDR1 SGHRS and CDR2 YFSETQ come from the germline V gene. V was shortened by 2 bases and J by 2 bases, with 9 bases between the two germline ends. CDR3 nucleotide sequence: TGCGCCAGCAGCTTCTCCGGGGCCACAGATACGCAGTATTTT. This codes for CASSFSGATDTQYF.

The table lists this clonotype with many counts. J is TRBJ1-6 and V is TRBV7-2; TRBD1 agrees at 7 bases. Looked up from germline, CDR1 is SGHTA and CDR2 is FQGNSA. The CDR3 totals 15 residues. J lost 7 bases, V lost 5 bases, and 8 bases had no gene match. The CDR3 DNA is TGTGCCAGCAGCCTACGGGACAGCCTAAATTCACCCCTCCACTTT. It codes for CASSLRDSLNSPLHF.

The chain has TRBV6-6 and TRBJ1-1; 7 bases line up with TRBD1. The CDR3 is 16 residues long. J gave up 11 bases and V 2 bases, and 17 bases lay outside the gene matches. Germline values: CDR1 MNHNY, CDR2 SVGAGI (reference sequence). The CDR3 DNA sequence: TGTGCCAGCAGTTACCCCCGCTTCCCCGGGGCAGGGGGGGCTTTCTTT. Its translation is CASSYPRFPGAGGAFF.

This clonotype was observed many times. The chain carries TRBV29-1 and TRBJ2-2; D not certain. The germline V gene encodes CDR1 SQVTM and CDR2 ANQGSEA. Trimming left V 4 bases short and J 3 bases short, with 15 bases between. The CDR3 totals 15 residues. As DNA, the CDR3 is TGCAGCGTTGCGGACGGCAGCAGCGACACCGGGGAGCTGTTTTTT. Translated, it gives CSVADGSSDTGELFF.

This clonotype is medium-sized within its sample. In DNA, the CDR3 is TGTGCCACCAGTGATCCCCTGATGACTAGCGGGGGGGCCGCGGAGACCCAGTACTTC. Its protein product is CATSDPLMTSGGAAETQYF. This chain connects TRBV24-1 to TRBJ2-5, with 14 bases lining up with TRBD2. The CDR3 consists of 19 residues. Unmatched junction bases numbered 13, after V lost 3 bases and J lost 5 bases. In germline, CDR1 is KGHDR, CDR2 SFDVKD.

On this clonotype itself: This may arise from a read error, as a much more abundant clone is one base away. CDR3 nucleotides: TGCAGTGATAGAGGTTTGGGACTAGCGGGTGACACCGGGGAGCTGTTTTTT. This gives the protein CSDRGLGLAGDTGELFF. This chain connects TRBV20-1 to TRBJ2-2, with TRBD2 identical over 12 bases. Germline CDR1 reads DFQATT; CDR2 reads SNEGSKA (reference sequence). The CDR3 is made up of 17 amino acids.

This clonotype showed up many times. CDR3: CSAATSGSRNEQFF. For the CDR3, the DNA is TGCAGTGCTGCCACTAGCGGGAGCCGCAATGAGCAGTTCTTC. The rearrangement links TRBV20-1 to TRBJ2-1; 11 nucleotides line up with TRBD2. Germline V gene data show CDR1 as DFQATT and CDR2 as SNEGSKA (reference sequence). The CDR3 spans 14 residues. J lost 6 bases, V lost 5 bases, and 6 bases had no gene match.